The 26 T cell receptor beta chains below come from one sample, sequenced in a study of blood T cell repertoires in COVID-19. Assay: immunoSEQ multiplex PCR; the TCRdb copy retains only in-frame clones and omits some. The table lists fewer than 300,000 clones, about 88% of them singletons, with roughly 3.9% in the top ten. What was sequenced was peripheral blood. The receptors shown here come from a man aged 55 to 70 who had recovered from COVID-19.

This chain links TRBV7-2 with TRBJ2-1; 7 bases fit TRBD2. The CDR3 is 15 residues long. Trimming cost V 6 bases and J 8 bases; bases outside gene matches: 13. In germline, CDR1 is SGHTA, CDR2 FQGNSA. The CDR3 loop reads CASSQPGRLADEQFF. CDR3 in DNA: TGTGCCAGCAGTCAACCGGGACGGCTAGCGGATGAGCAGTTCTTC. The variable domain in full, completed from reference TRBV7-2 and TRBJ2-1, reads GAGVSQSPSNKVTEKGKDVELRCDPISGHTALYWYRQSLGQGLEFLIYFQGNSAPDKSGLPSDRFSAERTGGSVSTLTIQRTQQEDSAVYLCASSQPGRLADEQFFGPGTRLTVL.

The chain combines TRBV5-4 with TRBJ2-7; 10 bases align to TRBD1. V gave up 0 bases and J gave up 2 bases; unmatched junction bases: 2. The CDR3 length is 15 residues. The germline V gene has CDR1 SGHNT and CDR2 YYREEE (reference sequence). This CDR3 is CASSLVGQGTYEQYF. The CDR3 DNA reads TGTGCCAGCAGCTTGGTGGGACAGGGGACCTACGAGCAGTACTTC.

The V gene is TRBV5-4, the J gene TRBJ2-3; D is unclear. Germline CDR1 reads SGHNT; CDR2 reads YYREEE (reference sequence). The CDR3 runs to 12 residues. Trimming took 3 bases from V and 8 from J, leaving 10 bases between them. The CDR3 reads CASSSFGATQYF. The CDR3 nucleotides are TGTGCCAGCAGCTCGTTCGGAGCTACGCAGTATTTT.

This chain uses TRBV19 with TRBJ1-2; a possible D gene is TRBD1 (5 bases). Trimming took 6 bases from V and 1 from J, leaving 18 bases between them. Germline CDR1 reads LNHDA; CDR2 reads SQIVND (reference sequence). This CDR3 has 16 residues. The DNA of the CDR3 is TGTGCCAGTAGCGCAACTGCGGGGGGTAGTAACTATGGCTACACCTTC. This gives the protein CASSATAGGSNYGYTF.

V is TRBV14 and J is TRBJ1-1, with D perhaps TRBD1 (6 bases). CDR3 size: 13 residues. V lost 1 base and J 9 bases, leaving 12 bases between the germline ends. Germline values: CDR1 SGHDN, CDR2 FVKESK. The CDR3: CASSQVGQSKAFF. The DNA of the CDR3 is TGTGCCAGCAGCCAAGTCGGACAGAGCAAAGCTTTCTTT.

The V and J genes are TRBV6-2 or TRBV6-3 and TRBJ2-5; 10 nucleotides match TRBD1. Per germline, CDR1 MNHEY and CDR2 SVGEGT. The junction had 5 bases not matched to a gene; V was cut back by 5 bases and J by 5 bases. The CDR3 covers 14 residues. The CDR3 DNA is TGTGCCAGCAGTAGACAGGGGGCGTGGGAGACCCAGTACTTC. This sequence encodes CASSRQGAWETQYF.

This chain connects TRBV30 to TRBJ2-1, with D perhaps TRBD2 (5 bases). Germline-derived CDR1 and CDR2 are GTSNPN and SVGIG (reference sequence). The V end lost 0 bases, the J end lost 1 base, and 10 bases lay between the germline ends. The CDR3 has 15 residues. CDR3 in amino acids: CAWSVGSGSYNEQFF. The CDR3 DNA sequence: TGTGCCTGGAGTGTAGGGTCGGGGTCCTACAATGAGCAGTTCTTC.

The rearrangement uses TRBV20-1 and TRBJ1-1; TRBD1 is a possible D gene (6 bases). V lost 5 bases and J 6 bases, leaving 10 bases between the germline ends. Germline assignment: CDR1 DFQATT and CDR2 SNEGSKA (reference sequence). This CDR3 contains 11 residues. The CDR3 loop is CSASRTAEAFF. In DNA, the CDR3 is TGCAGTGCTTCGAGGACAGCTGAAGCTTTCTTT.

The chain employs TRBV9 and TRBJ2-2; the match to TRBD2 covers 8 bases. The CDR3 length is 13 residues. Germline V gene data show CDR1 as SGDLS and CDR2 as YYNGEE. Losses at the gene ends were 2 bases for V and 11 bases for J; bases not matched to a gene: 5. CDR3 amino acids: CASSVYGRGELFF. DNA for the CDR3: TGTGCCAGCAGCGTTTACGGGAGGGGAGAGCTGTTTTTT.

The V call is TRBV19, the J call TRBJ2-2, with D possibly TRBD1 on 5 matching bases. V lost 4 bases and J lost 6, with 24 bases in between. The CDR3 runs 18 residues. Germline loops: CDR1 LNHDA, CDR2 SQIVND (reference sequence). The CDR3 nucleotides read TGTGCCAGTAGTACCCAGCCCTCGTTCTGGGGCCTCCCCGGGGAGCTGTTTTTT. This translates into CASSTQPSFWGLPGELFF.

The chain links TRBV3-1 (or the pseudogene TRBV3-2) to TRBJ2-7; possibly TRBD2 for D (5 bases). Germline loops: CDR1 LGHDT, CDR2 YNNKEL (reference sequence). V was clipped by 4 bases and J by 7 bases, with 11 bases between them. CDR3 length: 12 amino acids. The CDR3 reads CASSLPSGEQYF. The DNA of the CDR3 is TGTGCCAGCAGCCTCCCTTCGGGGGAGCAGTACTTC.

The chain joins TRBV5-1 to TRBJ2-7; D may be TRBD2 (5 bases). The CDR3 consists of 12 residues. The V end lost 5 bases, the J end lost 4 bases, and 10 bases lay between the germline ends. From germline, CDR1 is SGHRS and CDR2 YFSETQ. CDR3 region: CASSRRGYEQYF. CDR3 in DNA: TGCGCCAGCAGTCGTCGGGGTTACGAGCAGTACTTC.

V usage is TRBV9 and J usage is TRBJ1-5; no reliable D call. Germline loops: CDR1 SGDLS, CDR2 YYNGEE. V was trimmed by 10 bases and J by 5 bases, leaving 28 bases between them. The CDR3 has 17 amino acids. CDR3 coding DNA: TGTGCCCCTCAAAGAGCACCCGAGCTCTTTTTGTATCAGCCCCAGCATTTT. It codes for CAPQRAPELFLYQPQHF.

This chain joins TRBV11-2 and TRBJ2-7; 7 nucleotides align to TRBD1. Per germline, CDR1 SGHAT and CDR2 FQNNGV. The junction had 13 bases not matched to a gene; V was cut back by 5 bases and J by 3 bases. CDR3 length equals 16 residues. The CDR3 nucleotides are TGTGCCAGCAGCCCGAGGACAGGACACAACAACTACGAGCAGTACTTC. Translating it yields CASSPRTGHNNYEQYF. The whole variable domain, filled in from reference TRBV11-2 and TRBJ2-7, reads EAGVAQSPRYKIIEKRQSVAFWCNPISGHATLYWYQQILGQGPKLLIQFQNNGVVDDSQLPKDRFSAERLKGVDSTLKIQPAKLEDSAVYLCASSPRTGHNNYEQYFGPGTRLTVT.

The V gene is TRBV3-1 (or the pseudogene TRBV3-2), the J gene TRBJ1-1; tentatively, D is TRBD1 (5 bases). Per germline, CDR1 LGHDT and CDR2 YNNKEL (reference sequence). This CDR3 contains 13 residues. The ends were cut back, 1 base at V and 7 bases at J, with 10 bases in the middle. CDR3 coding DNA: TGTGCCAGCAGCCAAGTAGGGGCGAGTGAAGCTTTCTTT. Translating it yields CASSQVGASEAFF.

The chain employs TRBV7-9 and TRBJ1-2; D not resolved. Trimming removed 1 base at V and 2 bases at J, with 11 bases between. Germline CDR1 reads SEHNR; CDR2 reads FQNEAQ (reference sequence). CDR3 length equals 15 residues. As DNA, the CDR3 is TGTGCCAGCAGCTTAGTTACAGCCTCCAACTATGGCTACACCTTC. It translates to CASSLVTASNYGYTF.

V and J are TRBV7-9 and TRBJ2-3; D perhaps matches TRBD2 (7 bases). CDR1 is SEHNR, CDR2 FQNEAQ, per germline (reference sequence). Trimming shortened V by 5 bases and J by 2 bases, and 17 bases separated the two germline ends. This CDR3 is 16 amino acids long. In DNA form, the CDR3 reads TGTGCCAGCAGCGATATTCGCGGGGGCAACACAGATACGCAGTATTTT. Translation: CASSDIRGGNTDTQYF.

The count of this clone is one. V and J are TRBV5-6 and TRBJ1-4; no reliable D call. This CDR3 has 15 amino acids. Germline V lookup: CDR1 SGHDT, CDR2 YYEEEE. Trimming shortened V by 9 bases and J by 0 bases, and 15 bases separated the two germline ends. CDR3 region: CATSERLTTNEKLFF. In DNA form, the CDR3 reads TGTGCCACCTCCGAGAGGTTGACAACTAATGAAAAACTGTTTTTT.

The V and J genes are TRBV12-3 or TRBV12-4 and TRBJ1-2; 7 positions match TRBD1. J gave up 2 bases and V 5 bases, and 2 bases lay outside the gene matches. The CDR3 covers 13 residues. The CDR3, as DNA: TGTGCCAGCAGTCTGGACAGGAACTATGGCTACACCTTC. Its translation is CASSLDRNYGYTF.

V is TRBV23-1 and J is TRBJ1-3; tentatively, D is TRBD1 (5 bases). TRBV23-1 falls under the ORF class, with uncertain function. V gave up 4 bases and J gave up 3 bases, with 13 bases separating them. The length of the CDR3 is 15 residues. The CDR3: CASSPQGVDGNTIYF. The CDR3 bases are TGCGCCAGCAGTCCGCAAGGGGTGGATGGAAACACCATATATTTT.

This chain links TRBV10-3 with TRBJ1-2, with 8 bases lining up with TRBD1. The germline CDR1 and CDR2 sequences are ENHRY and SYGVKD. The CDR3 has 15 residues. The V gene end was trimmed by 4 bases and the J gene end by 7 bases; junction bases not matched to a gene: 11. In DNA, the CDR3 is TGTGCCATCAGTGGGACAGGGAGAATGTTTGCTGGCTACACCTTC. Translation gives CAISGTGRMFAGYTF.

The chain carries TRBV5-3 and TRBJ1-6, with D uncertain. TRBV5-3 carries the ORF label, with uncertain function. Trimming shortened V by 3 bases and J by 7 bases, and 11 bases separated the two germline ends. CDR3 length: 14 amino acids. CDR3 nucleotide sequence: TGTGCCAGAAGCTCACCAAGCGGGAATTCACCCCTCCACTTT. It yields the protein CARSSPSGNSPLHF.

The V gene is TRBV19, the J gene TRBJ2-4; the D is unclear. V dropped 5 bases and J dropped 0 bases, with 8 bases sitting between them. The germline V gene encodes CDR1 LNHDA and CDR2 SQIVND (reference sequence). This CDR3 comprises 14 residues. The CDR3 bases are TGTGCCAGTAGTGCGATCTTAGCCAAAAACATTCAGTACTTC. Its translation is CASSAILAKNIQYF.

This clone was seen a handful of times. The chain recombines TRBV3-1 (or the pseudogene TRBV3-2) with TRBJ1-2, with 7 bases lining up with TRBD1. CDR1 and CDR2 from the germline V gene are LGHDT and YNNKEL (reference sequence). There are 14 residues in the CDR3. V shed 7 bases and J 0 bases; nucleotides not matched to a gene: 5. For the CDR3, the DNA is TGTGCCAGCACTCAACAGGGGACTAACTATGGCTACACCTTC. Translation: CASTQQGTNYGYTF.

Note on this clone: At the DNA level, this CDR3 is encoded by other sequences in the same sample as well. This chain joins TRBV29-1 and TRBJ1-5, with 7 bases that match TRBD1. V dropped 5 bases and J dropped 6; count of bases not matched to a gene: 7. CDR1 is SQVTM, CDR2 ANQGSEA, per germline. The CDR3 runs to 13 residues. CDR3 DNA: TGCAGCGTTAGAACAGGGGTTGGTCAGCCCCAGCATTTT. It specifies CSVRTGVGQPQHF.

To note about this clone: The same CDR3 also results from other DNA sequences found in this sample. The chain joins TRBV19 to TRBJ1-2; 11 positions match TRBD1. The ends lost 2 bases at V and 7 bases at J; junction bases unmatched: 3. Per germline, CDR1 LNHDA and CDR2 SQIVND (reference sequence). This CDR3 is 14 amino acids long. In DNA, the CDR3 is TGTGCCAGTAGTATAAGGACAGGGGGCCCTGGCTACACCTTC. Its translation is CASSIRTGGPGYTF.